The 8 T cell receptor beta chains reported below all come from one sample, sequenced in a study of identical twins. MiXCR was run by TCRdb on the 5' RACE reads, yielding one entry per CDR3 protein. The sample includes about 460,000 distinct CDR3 sequences, more than 13% of them seen just once. The same specimen was also included in a second study, on yellow fever vaccine responses in identical twins.

The material sequenced was CD4+ T cells sorted from blood. Source of these receptors: a woman aged 18-35 years in good health.

This clonotype was recorded many times. The chain carries TRBV29-1 and TRBJ2-3, with 8 positions matching TRBD1. The CDR3 extends over 13 amino acids. CDR1 and CDR2 from the germline V gene are SQVTM and ANQGSEA. V was pared by 6 bases and J by 0 bases, with 2 bases of the junction left unmatched. CDR3 loop: CSVRQGSTDTQYF. Written as DNA, the CDR3 is TGCAGCGTCCGACAGGGGAGCACAGATACGCAGTATTTT.

This clonotype was seen a few times. This sequence joins TRBV7-8 and TRBJ2-5; tentative D call: TRBD1 (6 bases). This CDR3 region has 15 residues. The germline CDR1 and CDR2 sequences are SGHVS and FQNEAQ. Trimming left V 5 bases short and J 5 bases short, with 18 bases between. In nucleotides, the CDR3 is TGTGCCAGCAGCCTCTATACAGGGAGTGTGGAGACCCAGTACTTC. The encoded protein is CASSLYTGSVETQYF. The entire variable domain, with the rest obtained from reference TRBV7-8 and TRBJ2-5, is as follows: GAGVSQSPRYKVAKRGQDVALRCDPISGHVSLFWYQQALGQGPEFLTYFQNEAQLDKSGLPSDRFFAERPEGSVSTLKIQRTQQEDSAVYLCASSLYTGSVETQYFGPGTRLLVL.

The chain joins TRBV12-3 or TRBV12-4 to TRBJ1-1; unclear D gene. Deletions cut 6 bases from V and 0 bases from J, with 11 bases between. The CDR3 length is 14 residues. CDR3 residues: CASSERGLNTEAFF. CDR3 nucleotides: TGTGCCAGCAGCGAACGAGGCCTGAACACTGAAGCTTTCTTT.

The rearrangement joins TRBV20-1 to TRBJ2-5; D gene uncertain. CDR1 is DFQATT and CDR2 is SNEGSKA in the germline V gene (reference sequence). Trimming removed 5 bases from V and 5 bases from J, with 18 bases in between. The CDR3 spans 14 residues. DNA for the CDR3: TGCAGTGCTCGCTGGCAGACTGGTCTTGAGACCCAGTACTTC. Translation gives CSARWQTGLETQYF.

This clonotype was seen ten or more times. The chain has TRBV3-1 and TRBJ1-1, with D uncertain. CDR3 length equals 12 residues. Germline values: CDR1 LGHDT, CDR2 YNNKEL (reference sequence). V lost 1 base, J lost 9 bases, and 9 bases lay in between. The CDR3 here is CASSQGSGKAFF. CDR3 sequence (DNA): TGTGCCAGCAGCCAAGGAAGTGGGAAAGCTTTCTTT. Filled out from reference TRBV3-1 and TRBJ1-1, the complete variable domain reads DTAVSQTPKYLVTQMGNDKSIKCEQNLGHDTMYWYKQDSKKFLKIMFSYNNKELIINETVPNRFSPKSPDKAHLNLHINSLELGDSAVYFCASSQGSGKAFFGQGTRLTVV.

This chain uses TRBV27 with TRBJ2-7, with 11 bases fitting TRBD2. The CDR3 is made up of 12 amino acids. With V trimmed by 9 bases and J by 6 bases, 4 bases remained unmatched. Germline V gene sequence: CDR1 MNHEY, CDR2 SMNVEV (reference sequence). For the CDR3, the DNA is TGTGCCAGAAGCCTAGCGGGAGGCGAGCAGTACTTC. It is translated as CARSLAGGEQYF.

Ten or more counts support this clonotype. The chain links TRBV28 to TRBJ2-2; D is uncertain. Per germline, CDR1 MDHEN and CDR2 SYDVKM. This CDR3 comprises 14 residues. With 8 bases removed from V and 3 bases from J, the gap between germline ends came to 13 bases. CDR3 sequence (DNA): TGTGCCAGCCGAATTGTTGGATACACCGGGGAGCTGTTTTTT. Residues: CASRIVGYTGELFF.

The chain recombines TRBV4-1 with TRBJ2-5; a possible D gene is TRBD2 (6 bases). The CDR3 runs to 16 residues. V was shortened by 0 bases and J by 1 base, with 12 bases between the two germline ends. CDR1 and CDR2 (germline): MGHRA, YSYEKL. The CDR3 is CASSQDERGLQETQYF. CDR3 DNA sequence: TGCGCCAGCAGCCAAGACGAAAGGGGACTCCAAGAGACCCAGTACTTC.